These 28 T cell receptor beta chains were sequenced from one sample in a study of cytomegalovirus exposure and HLA in healthy donors. Generated by immunoSEQ multiplex PCR, the TCRdb table keeps only in-frame clones and is missing some. The table records roughly 50,000 clones, roughly 93% of them present only once. Source material: PBMCs. The receptor set was obtained from a woman under 30 in good health and CMV-seropositive.

CDR3 protein: CASSKERGLAEEQYF. Written as DNA, the CDR3 is TGTGCCAGCAGTAAAGAGCGGGGCTTGGCGGAAGAGCAGTACTTC. The chain employs TRBV2 and TRBJ2-7, with TRBD2 matching over 7 bases. The CDR3 runs to 15 residues. The V and J ends lost 5 bases and 7 bases, in that order; junction bases with no gene match: 14. Looked up from germline, CDR1 is SNHLY and CDR2 is FYNNEI. The variable domain in full, with the rest retrieved from reference TRBV2 and TRBJ2-7, is EPEVTQTPSHQVTQMGQEVILRCVPISNHLYFYWYRQILGQKVEFLVSFYNNEISEKSEIFDDQFSVERPDGSNFTLKIRSTKLEDSAMYFCASSKERGLAEEQYFGPGTRLTVT.

This clone was counted a single time. This sequence joins TRBV7-9 and TRBJ2-7, with TRBD2 as a possible D gene (6 bases). Trimming left V 1 base short and J 2 bases short, with 12 bases between. Germline CDR1 reads SEHNR; CDR2 reads FQNEAQ (reference sequence). CDR3 length equals 15 residues. The CDR3 DNA reads as TGTGCCAGCAGCTTAGACGGGACTGAAACCTACGAGCAGTACTTC. Translation: CASSLDGTETYEQYF.

The chain is built from TRBV10-3 and TRBJ2-1, with a possible D match to TRBD1 (5 bases). Trimming pared 5 bases from V and 6 bases from J, leaving 17 bases between. There are 15 residues in the CDR3. Per the germline V gene, CDR1 is ENHRY and CDR2 is SYGVKD. Written as DNA, the CDR3 is TGTGCCATCAGTATGATCATAGGGGAAAGCAATGAGCAGTTCTTC. Translating gives CAISMIIGESNEQFF.

The chain recombines TRBV2 with TRBJ2-7, with 8 bases identical to TRBD1. There are 16 residues in the CDR3. The ends lost 5 bases at V and 9 bases at J; junction bases unmatched: 18. Germline CDR1 is SNHLY and CDR2 is FYNNEI. CDR3 amino acids: CASSSPGGQAQKRQYF. The DNA for the CDR3 is TGTGCCAGCAGTTCCCCTGGGGGACAGGCACAAAAACGGCAGTACTTC.

J is TRBJ2-3 and V is TRBV7-9, with D possibly being TRBD1 (6 bases). V shed 4 bases and J shed 0 bases, with 14 bases lying between them. Germline-derived CDR1 and CDR2 are SEHNR and FQNEAQ (reference sequence). The CDR3 consists of 16 residues. CDR3 region: CASSSTTGPSTDTQYF. As DNA, the CDR3 is TGTGCCAGCAGCTCGACGACAGGCCCTAGCACAGATACGCAGTATTTT.

The chain has TRBV4-1 and TRBJ1-5, with D perhaps matching TRBD1 (6 bases). CDR1 is MGHRA, CDR2 YSYEKL, per germline. This CDR3 contains 14 residues. V was cut by 3 bases and J by 4 bases, with 10 bases left in between. The CDR3 DNA reads TGCGCCAGCAGCCAGCCGGACAGTAATCAGCCCCAGCATTTT. This encodes CASSQPDSNQPQHF.

The table lists this clone with a count of one. The chain recombines TRBV25-1 with TRBJ1-2, with D possibly matching TRBD1 (6 bases). Germline V gives CDR1 MGHDK, CDR2 SYGVNS. This CDR3 region has 16 residues. Trimming stripped 3 bases from V and 8 bases from J, with 22 bases between. CDR3 residues: CASSDPRQARAGGYTF. CDR3 DNA sequence: TGTGCCAGCAGTGACCCCCGACAGGCCCGCGCCGGGGGCTACACCTTC.

The V and J genes are TRBV7-9 and TRBJ2-5, with a tentative D call TRBD1 (7 bases). This CDR3 region has 12 residues. The V gene's germline CDR1 is SEHNR and CDR2 FQNEAQ (reference sequence). Trimming left V 5 bases short and J 9 bases short, with 13 bases between. The CDR3 here is CASSPTGEAQYF. In nucleotides, the CDR3 is TGTGCCAGCAGCCCCACAGGGGAGGCCCAGTACTTC.

As for this clone: The sample holds other DNA sequences that translate to the same CDR3. This chain links TRBV14 with TRBJ1-1, with D uncertain. CDR3 size: 14 residues. CDR1 and CDR2 (germline): SGHDN, FVKESK. Trimming took off 2 bases at V and 0 bases at J, with 7 bases between the two ends. This CDR3 is CASSQPGMNTEAFF. The CDR3 nucleotides are TGTGCCAGCAGCCAACCCGGGATGAACACTGAAGCTTTCTTT.

The CDR3 here is CASSIGTGWSGANVLTF. The CDR3 DNA follows: TGTGCCAGTAGTATAGGGACAGGGTGGTCTGGGGCCAACGTCCTGACTTTC. The V call is TRBV19, the J call TRBJ2-6, with TRBD1 identical over 8 bases. The CDR3 totals 17 residues. V shed 1 base and J 1 base; nucleotides not matched to a gene: 3. CDR1 LNHDA and CDR2 SQIVND come from the germline V gene (reference sequence).

The chain joins TRBV7-8 to TRBJ2-7; 8 nucleotides line up with TRBD2. CDR1 is SGHVS, CDR2 FQNEAQ, per germline. This CDR3 comprises 16 residues. V lost 1 base, J lost 0 bases, and 5 bases stayed unmatched. The CDR3 DNA reads as TGTGCCAGCAGCTTAGGGCGGGAGGACCTCTCCTACGAGCAGTACTTC. Amino acid sequence: CASSLGREDLSYEQYF.

J is TRBJ2-5 and V is TRBV5-1; 9 nucleotides align to TRBD1. This CDR3 has 14 amino acids. V was clipped by 4 bases and J by 2 bases; unmatched bases: 3. Germline V gene data show CDR1 as SGHRS and CDR2 as YFSETQ. This CDR3 is CASSVDRGQETQYF. DNA of the CDR3: TGCGCCAGCAGCGTTGACAGGGGGCAAGAGACCCAGTACTTC.

The rearrangement links TRBV2 to TRBJ1-5, with 9 nucleotides matching TRBD1. The germline gives CDR1 SNHLY, CDR2 FYNNEI. The CDR3 length is 15 residues. The V segment lost 9 bases and the J segment 3 bases; nucleotides outside the gene matches: 9. The CDR3, as DNA: TGTGCCAGTTCCGGGACAGGGATATCCAATCAGCCCCAGCATTTT. This gives the protein CASSGTGISNQPQHF.

The CDR3 DNA follows: TGTGCCAGCAGCGTAGATGGGGGCGAGTTTAATAACTATGGCTACACCTTC. Its translation is CASSVDGGEFNNYGYTF. The chain joins TRBV9 to TRBJ1-2; TRBD1 might be the D (6 bases). V lost 0 bases and J 1 base, leaving 16 bases between the germline ends. The CDR3 sequence is 17 residues long. Germline CDR1 SGDLS, CDR2 YYNGEE.

This clone is judged medium-sized. The chain links TRBV2 to TRBJ1-1, with TRBD1 identical over 7 bases. The CDR3 is 14 amino acids. Per the germline V gene, CDR1 is SNHLY and CDR2 is FYNNEI. The J segment lost 0 bases and the V segment lost 6 bases, leaving 4 bases of the junction unmatched. CDR3: CASRSGGMNTEAFF. The CDR3 coding sequence is TGTGCCAGCAGGTCAGGGGGTATGAACACTGAAGCTTTCTTT. Drawing the rest from reference TRBV2 and TRBJ1-1, the complete variable domain is EPEVTQTPSHQVTQMGQEVILRCVPISNHLYFYWYRQILGQKVEFLVSFYNNEISEKSEIFDDQFSVERPDGSNFTLKIRSTKLEDSAMYFCASRSGGMNTEAFFGQGTRLTVV.

The chain employs TRBV6-1 and TRBJ1-1, with 7 bases fitting TRBD1. CDR3 length: 16 amino acids. The V gene's germline CDR1 is MNHNS and CDR2 SASEGT. J lost 0 bases, V lost 0 bases, and 4 bases had no gene match. In DNA, the CDR3 is TGTGCCAGCAGTGAAGCAGGGGGCATAATGAACACTGAAGCTTTCTTT. Encoded protein: CASSEAGGIMNTEAFF.

The CDR3 sequence: CASSLSVWNIQYF. In DNA form, the CDR3 reads TGCGCCAGCAGCCTCTCAGTGTGGAACATTCAGTACTTC. This chain links TRBV4-3 with TRBJ2-4; no reliable D call. The V and J ends lost 4 bases and 7 bases respectively, with 11 bases between them. In germline, CDR1 is LGHNA, CDR2 YSLEER. The CDR3 loop spans 13 amino acids.

The chain is built from TRBV5-4 and TRBJ2-1, with 10 bases aligning to TRBD1. The J segment lost 6 bases and the V segment lost 7 bases, leaving 4 bases of the junction unmatched. This CDR3 is 13 amino acids long. Germline CDR1 is SGHNT and CDR2 is YYREEE (reference sequence). The CDR3 here is CASVGTGANEQFF. CDR3 bases: TGTGCCAGCGTCGGGACAGGGGCCAATGAGCAGTTCTTC.

This chain connects TRBV25-1 to TRBJ2-7, with D possibly matching TRBD1 (6 bases). Germline V lookup: CDR1 MGHDK, CDR2 SYGVNS. CDR3 length: 14 residues. V lost 2 bases and J lost 2, with 10 bases in between. CDR3 sequence reads: CASSEDTGPYEQYF. CDR3 coding DNA: TGTGCCAGCAGTGAAGATACAGGGCCCTACGAGCAGTACTTC.

The rearrangement links TRBV11-2 to TRBJ2-5; 10 bases line up with TRBD2. V shed 5 bases and J 5 bases; nucleotides not matched to a gene: 8. Germline V gene sequence: CDR1 SGHAT, CDR2 FQNNGV. The CDR3 is 15 residues long. As DNA, the CDR3 is TGTGCCAGCAGCAACCAGCGGGGGGGCGGGGAGACCCAGTACTTC. This codes for CASSNQRGGGETQYF.

For the CDR3, the DNA is TGCGCCAGCAGCCAAGATCCTCGAGAGACCCAGTACTTC. Its translation: CASSQDPRETQYF. This chain joins TRBV4-3 and TRBJ2-5; D is ambiguous. In germline, CDR1 is LGHNA, CDR2 YSLEER. V lost 0 bases, J lost 4 bases, and 6 bases lay in between. The CDR3 consists of 13 residues.

The chain combines TRBV20-1 with TRBJ1-1, with a weak D call TRBD1 (6 bases). CDR1 DFQATT and CDR2 SNEGSKA come from the germline V gene (reference sequence). The V gene lost 6 bases and the J gene lost 6 bases, with 11 bases spanning the gap. The CDR3 totals 11 residues. CDR3 DNA sequence: TGCAGTGCGGGGGCAGGCCCTGAAGCTTTCTTT. This translates into CSAGAGPEAFF.

V is TRBV11-2 and J is TRBJ2-7; 7 nucleotides align to TRBD2. The CDR3 spans 11 residues. From germline, CDR1 is SGHAT and CDR2 FQNNGV. J was trimmed by 7 bases and V by 5 bases; bases with no gene match: 2. The CDR3 protein is CASSRGEEQYF. The CDR3 DNA reads as TGTGCCAGCAGCCGGGGGGAGGAGCAGTACTTC.

The rearrangement links TRBV5-1 to TRBJ1-4; D uncertain. Germline V gene lookup returns CDR1 SGHRS and CDR2 YFSETQ. The length of the CDR3 is 15 residues. Trimming shortened V by 1 base and J by 7 bases, and 14 bases separated the two germline ends. The CDR3 nucleotides read TGCGCCAGCAGCTTGCAACACCCTGGAGGTGAAAAACTGTTTTTT. Protein sequence: CASSLQHPGGEKLFF.

This clone was detected only a few times. The chain links TRBV5-1 to TRBJ2-5; no definite D call. The CDR3 covers 14 residues. Germline V gives CDR1 SGHRS, CDR2 YFSETQ. V lost 1 base and J lost 4, with 11 bases in between. Here the CDR3 DNA reads TGCGCCAGCAGCTTGACATCCCCAGGAGAGACCCAGTACTTC. Encoded protein: CASSLTSPGETQYF.

The chain carries TRBV29-1 and TRBJ1-2, with 7 bases that match TRBD1. The CDR3 runs to 14 residues. The V and J ends lost 4 bases and 2 bases, in that order; junction bases with no gene match: 7. CDR1 is SQVTM, CDR2 ANQGSEA, per germline. CDR3 amino acids: CSVVGGQLNYGYTF. DNA of the CDR3: TGCAGCGTTGTGGGGGGACAGCTAAACTATGGCTACACCTTC.

The chain combines TRBV7-2 with TRBJ2-3; 11 positions agree with TRBD2. The J segment lost 1 base and the V segment lost 1 base, leaving 4 bases of the junction unmatched. From germline, CDR1 is SGHTA and CDR2 FQGNSA. The CDR3 length is 17 residues. The CDR3 reads CASSLGSSGGRTDTQYF. In nucleotides, the CDR3 is TGTGCCAGCAGCTTAGGGTCTAGCGGGGGGCGCACAGATACGCAGTATTTT. Full variable domain (missing parts from reference TRBV7-2 and TRBJ2-3): GAGVSQSPSNKVTEKGKDVELRCDPISGHTALYWYRQSLGQGLEFLIYFQGNSAPDKSGLPSDRFSAERTGGSVSTLTIQRTQQEDSAVYLCASSLGSSGGRTDTQYFGPGTRLTVL.

The chain couples TRBV5-1 to TRBJ1-5; the D gene is possibly TRBD1 (5 bases). V was clipped by 0 bases and J by 2 bases, with 9 bases between them. Germline CDR1 is SGHRS and CDR2 is YFSETQ. The CDR3 is made up of 15 amino acids. CDR3 in DNA: TGCGCCAGCAGCTTGGTGGGGGAGGGCAATCAGCCCCAGCATTTT. Translating it yields CASSLVGEGNQPQHF.